This paragraph covers one T cell receptor beta chain sequence. Its antigen is unidentified. Data came from immunoSEQ multiplex PCR; TCRdb stores just in-frame clones and leaves some out. Among over 9,000 clones, approximately 83% were seen once, and the ten largest hold about 1.6%. The record originates from a study of PD-1 blockade in classical Hodgkin lymphoma. On the study more broadly: Treatment was intravenous nivolumab, 3 mg/kg every 2 weeks, until progression. The study's findings and limits: Compared with baseline, CD4+ but not CD8+ TCR diversity had risen significantly by C4D1. Healthy donors reportedly exceeded newly diagnosed patients in baseline TCR diversity.

Sample time point: cycle 4 day 1 (C4D1), after 5 to 7 weeks of nivolumab. Each of the patients experienced relapse following autologous stem cell transplantation, and their brentuximab vedotin exposure differed. Researchers report purifying CD4+ T cells from thawed PBMCs by magnetic negative selection. Best outcomes ranged across complete response, partial response and progressive disease. The CDR3 is made up of 15 amino acids. Germline CDR1 is KGHSY and CDR2 is FQNENV. The trim removed 2 bases at V and 3 bases at J, leaving 5 bases unmatched. The TCR comes from a human donor with classical Hodgkin lymphoma. This chain joins TRBV16 and TRBJ1-1, with 8 nucleotides matching TRBD1. Specimen: CD4+ T cells from blood, collected before the fourth cycle of nivolumab. In DNA, the CDR3 is TGTGCCAGCAGCCAAACTCAGGGGGCTTACACTGAAGCTTTCTTT. Translation: CASSQTQGAYTEAFF.